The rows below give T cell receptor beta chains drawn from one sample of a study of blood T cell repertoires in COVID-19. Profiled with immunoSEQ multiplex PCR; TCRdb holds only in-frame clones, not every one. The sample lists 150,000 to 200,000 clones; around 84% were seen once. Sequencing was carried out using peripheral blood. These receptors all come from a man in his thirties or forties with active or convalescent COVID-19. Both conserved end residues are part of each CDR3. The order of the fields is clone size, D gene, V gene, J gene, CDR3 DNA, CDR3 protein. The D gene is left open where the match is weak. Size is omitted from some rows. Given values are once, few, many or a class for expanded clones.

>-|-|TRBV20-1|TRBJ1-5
TGCAGTGCGAGTTTTCAGGGGAGCAATCAGCCCCAGCATTTT
CSASFQGSNQPQHF
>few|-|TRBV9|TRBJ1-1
TGTGCCAGCAGCGCTTACAGGGCAGGGGACACTGAAGCTTTCTTT
CASSAYRAGDTEAFF
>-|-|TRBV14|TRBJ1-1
TGTGCCAGCAGCCGGAGGGCCATGAACACTGAAGCTTTCTTT
CASSRRAMNTEAFF
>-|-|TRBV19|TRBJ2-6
TGTGCCAGTAGTATCTTTCTGTACCAGGGTGACGCTGGGGCCAACGTCCTGACTTTC
CASSIFLYQGDAGANVLTF
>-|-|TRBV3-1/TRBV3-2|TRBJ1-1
TGTGCCAGCAGCCGGATTCCCCGGGGGGCTGAAGCTTTCTTT
CASSRIPRGAEAFF
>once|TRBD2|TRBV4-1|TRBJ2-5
TGCGCCAGCAGCCCAGGCCCGGGACTAGCGGTACAAGAGACCCAGTACTTC
CASSPGPGLAVQETQYF
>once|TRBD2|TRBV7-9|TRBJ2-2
TGTGCCAGCAGCTCAAGCGGGGCCGGGGAGCTGTTTTTT
CASSSSGAGELFF
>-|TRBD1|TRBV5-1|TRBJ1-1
TGCGCCAGCAGCTTGGTGCAGGACAGGGAAGCTTTCTTT
CASSLVQDREAFF
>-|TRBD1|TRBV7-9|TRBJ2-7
TGTGCCAGCAGCTGGGGGACAGGGGGCTACGAGCAGTACTTC
CASSWGTGGYEQYF
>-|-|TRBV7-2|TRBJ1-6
TGTGCCAGCAGCTTAGAGGCGGCGGGTAATTCACCCCTCCACTTT
CASSLEAAGNSPLHF
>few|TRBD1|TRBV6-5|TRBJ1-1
TGTGCCAGCAGCTCAGGGGGGAACACTGAAGCTTTCTTT
CASSSGGNTEAFF
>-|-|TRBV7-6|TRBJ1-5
TGTGCCAGCAGCTTAGTCGACACAGATCAGCCCCAGCATTTT
CASSLVDTDQPQHF
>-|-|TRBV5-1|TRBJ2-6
TGCGCCAGCAGCTTGGGCAGCTCTGGGGCCAACGTCCTGACTTTC
CASSLGSSGANVLTF
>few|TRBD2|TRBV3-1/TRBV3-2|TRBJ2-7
TGTGCCAGCAGCCGGACTAGCGGGAGGGCAAGTCCCTACGAGCAGTACTTC
CASSRTSGRASPYEQYF
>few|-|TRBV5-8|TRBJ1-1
TGTGCCAGCAGCTTCGGGAGGGCAGGAGCTTTCTTT
CASSFGRAGAFF
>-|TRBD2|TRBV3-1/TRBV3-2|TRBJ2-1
TGTGCCAGCAGCCAAGAGCGCGACGGGAGGGCTGAGCAGTTCTTC
CASSQERDGRAEQFF
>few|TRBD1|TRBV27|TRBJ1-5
TGTGCCAGCAGTTTGGGACAGGGCCTCGGAGGCAATCAGCCCCAGCATTTT
CASSLGQGLGGNQPQHF
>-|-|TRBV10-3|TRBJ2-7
TGTGCCATCAGTGAGTCACGGGGAACCCCCTACGAGCAGTACTTC
CAISESRGTPYEQYF
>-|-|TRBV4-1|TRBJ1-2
TGCGCCAGCAGCCAAGAACACGGGAGAGGTGGCTACACCTTC
CASSQEHGRGGYTF
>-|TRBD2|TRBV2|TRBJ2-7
TGTGCCAGCAGTGATTCGGGACTAGCGGCCTACGAGCAGTACTTC
CASSDSGLAAYEQYF
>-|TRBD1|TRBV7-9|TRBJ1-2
TGTGCCAGCAGCCGATCAGGGACAGGGCCTGACTATGGCTACACCTTC
CASSRSGTGPDYGYTF
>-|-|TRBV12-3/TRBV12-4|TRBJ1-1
TGTGCCAGCAGGTCGGACATAGGCACTGAAGCTTTCTTT
CASRSDIGTEAFF
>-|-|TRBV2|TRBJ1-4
TGTGCCAGCACCCCACTGCCAGGGTCAGGGGAAAAACTGTTTTTT
CASTPLPGSGEKLFF
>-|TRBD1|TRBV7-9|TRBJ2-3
TGTGCCAGCAGCTTAGTGGGGCGACAGGGGGTTTTCACAGATACGCAGTATTTT
CASSLVGRQGVFTDTQYF
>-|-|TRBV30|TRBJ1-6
TGTGCCTGGAGTCTTTCGGGGGTTTTGCGCTCCTATAATTCACCCCTCCACTTT
CAWSLSGVLRSYNSPLHF
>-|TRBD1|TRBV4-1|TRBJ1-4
TGCGCCAGCAGCCAAAGTCAAGGGACAGGGGTGAGGGAACTGTTTTTT
CASSQSQGTGVRELFF
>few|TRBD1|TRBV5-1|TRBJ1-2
TGCGCCAGCAGCTTGGGCTCGCGGGGACAGGGGAATGGCTACACCTTC
CASSLGSRGQGNGYTF
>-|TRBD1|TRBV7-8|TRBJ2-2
TGTGCCAGCAGCTTGACAGGGTCTCGACACGGGGAGCTGTTTTTT
CASSLTGSRHGELFF
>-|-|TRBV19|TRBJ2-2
TGTGCCAGTACCTCCCGCGCCGGGGAGCTGTTTTTT
CASTSRAGELFF
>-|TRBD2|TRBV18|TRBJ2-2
TGTGCCAGCTCACGGCTAGCGGTGAACACCGGGGAGCTGTTTTTT
CASSRLAVNTGELFF
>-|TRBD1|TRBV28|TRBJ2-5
TGTGCCAGCAGCCAGGGACAGGGGATCCAAGAGACCCAGTACTTC
CASSQGQGIQETQYF
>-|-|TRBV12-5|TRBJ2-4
TGTGCTAGTGGTCCCTACGCTACCGGGTCCATTCAGTACTTC
CASGPYATGSIQYF
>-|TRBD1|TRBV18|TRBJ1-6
TGTGCCAGCTCACCGAGACAGGGGCAGGAGTCACCCCTCCACTTT
CASSPRQGQESPLHF
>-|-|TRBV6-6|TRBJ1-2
TGTGCCACCCGCGGGGGAGTAAACTATGGCTACACCTTC
CATRGGVNYGYTF
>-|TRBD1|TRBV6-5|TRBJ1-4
TGTGCCAGCAGCGAGGGACAGGGCTGGGAAAAACTGTTTTTT
CASSEGQGWEKLFF
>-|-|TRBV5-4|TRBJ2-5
TGTGCCAGCAGCTTGGCCGGCAGGCAGCGGGAGACCCAGTACTTC
CASSLAGRQRETQYF
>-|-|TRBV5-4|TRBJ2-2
TGTGCCAGCAGCCGAGGACACACGGAGCTGTTTTTT
CASSRGHTELFF
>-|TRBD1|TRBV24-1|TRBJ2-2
TGTGCCACCGAGGGACAGGTCAACACCGGGGAGCTGTTTTTT
CATEGQVNTGELFF
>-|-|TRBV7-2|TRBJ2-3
TGTGCCAGCAGCCAACGAGCCACATTTGAGGGGGCAGATACGCAGTATTTT
CASSQRATFEGADTQYF
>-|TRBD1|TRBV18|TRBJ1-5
TGTGCCAGCTCACCCCGACAGGGGGAGAGCAATCAGCCCCAGCATTTT
CASSPRQGESNQPQHF
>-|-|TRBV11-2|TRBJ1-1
TGTGCCAGCAGCGGCGGTTGGAACACTGAAGCTTTCTTT
CASSGGWNTEAFF
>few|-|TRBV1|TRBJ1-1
TGCACCAGCAGCCAGAGACCGAGGAGGAACACTGAAGCTTTCTTT
CTSSQRPRRNTEAFF
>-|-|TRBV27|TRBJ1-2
TGTGCCAGCAGTTTATCTCTTCGCTATGGCTACACCTTC
CASSLSLRYGYTF
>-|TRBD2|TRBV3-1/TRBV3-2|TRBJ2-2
TGTGCCAGCAGCCAAGAAAGTTGGCTAGCGGGGGTCGAGAACACCGGGGAGCTGTTTTTT
CASSQESWLAGVENTGELFF
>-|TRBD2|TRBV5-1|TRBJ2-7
TGCGCCAGCAGCTTGGGACTAGCGGGAGGCGAGCAGTACTTC
CASSLGLAGGEQYF
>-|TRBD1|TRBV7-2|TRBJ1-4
TGTGCCAGCAGCTCCCCGGACAGGGGGGAAAAACTGTTTTTT
CASSSPDRGEKLFF
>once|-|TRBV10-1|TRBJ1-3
TGCGCCAGCAGTAGCGGCCGGGAGTTCACCTCTGGAAACACCATATATTTT
CASSSGREFTSGNTIYF
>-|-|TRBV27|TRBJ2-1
TGTGCCAGCAGTCCGACCCGGGACTCGTCCTACAATGAGCAGTTCTTC
CASSPTRDSSYNEQFF
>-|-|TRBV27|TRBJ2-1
TGTGCCAGCAGTTTTGCAGGGAGGACGATCGCCTACAATGAGCAGTTCTTC
CASSFAGRTIAYNEQFF
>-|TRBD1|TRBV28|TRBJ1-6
TGTGCCAGCAGTTTCGCCACAGGGGGTACCTATAATTCACCCCTCCACTTT
CASSFATGGTYNSPLHF
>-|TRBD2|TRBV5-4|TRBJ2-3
TGTGCCAGCAGCTTGGCCAGCGGGGGTCGCACAGATACGCAGTATTTT
CASSLASGGRTDTQYF